What follows is one TCR beta chain and its context. The antigen is unknown. This sample is part of a study of T cell responses to AZD1222 COVID-19 vaccine. Overall study results and limits: Close to half of all spike-specific TCRs reportedly target regions of the variants that are unmutated. The study found Spike-specific TCR breadth and depth rose after two AZD1222 doses. Only 5 or 6 people who got AZD1222 tested seropositive at baseline.

Looked up from germline, CDR1 is SEHNR and CDR2 is FQNEAQ (reference sequence). The V and J ends lost 5 bases and 7 bases respectively, with 6 bases between them. There are 12 residues in the CDR3. TCRdb's copy holds only in-frame clones and misses some; the assay was immunoSEQ multiplex PCR. This table holds 120,000 or so clones, approximately 90% found once. This material consisted of peripheral blood, taken on day 0 of AZD1222 vaccination. This rearrangement joins TRBV7-9 to TRBJ1-6, with D hard to call. This clonotype was sampled from an adult in good health. The chain's CDR3 is CASSPQNSPLHF. CDR3 coding DNA: TGTGCCAGCAGCCCTCAGAATTCACCCCTCCACTTT.